This TCR beta chain emerged from a study of neoadjuvant anti-PD-1 for oral cavity cancer. Study summary: Non-progressing patients received a fourth nivolumab dose near day 43, then surgery on days 50-56. Study outcomes and limitations: After neoadjuvant nivolumab, PBMC T cell clonality was significantly higher in non-responders than responders.

Profiling relied on immunoSEQ multiplex PCR, and the TCRdb table lists in-frame clones only, not all of them. Counted here are 40,000 to 50,000 clones, roughly 77% occurring once; the ten biggest clones make up about 5%. Time point defined: after neoadjuvant nivolumab, at surgical resection. This clone has just a few counts. Its antigen is undetermined. The sample consisted of PBMCs, taken after nivolumab (anti-PD-1) treatment. This TCR was sampled from a person between 40 and 80 years old with oral cavity squamous cell carcinoma.

CDR3 DNA sequence: TGTGCCAACCAGGACAGGGGGGACTATGGCTACACCTTC. Translated, it gives CANQDRGDYGYTF. V gene TRBV5-8 combines with J gene TRBJ1-2; 10 bases agree with TRBD1. Germline V gene lookup returns CDR1 SGHTS and CDR2 YDEGEE. The CDR3 runs to 13 residues. J lost 3 bases, V lost 9 bases, and 5 bases had no gene match. The complete variable domain, with remaining parts taken from reference TRBV5-8 and TRBJ1-2, reads EAGVTQSPTHLIKTRGQQATLRCSPISGHTSVYWYQQALGLGLQFLLWYDEGEERNRGNFPPRFSGRQFPNYSSELNVNALELEDSALYLCANQDRGDYGYTFGSGTRLTVV.